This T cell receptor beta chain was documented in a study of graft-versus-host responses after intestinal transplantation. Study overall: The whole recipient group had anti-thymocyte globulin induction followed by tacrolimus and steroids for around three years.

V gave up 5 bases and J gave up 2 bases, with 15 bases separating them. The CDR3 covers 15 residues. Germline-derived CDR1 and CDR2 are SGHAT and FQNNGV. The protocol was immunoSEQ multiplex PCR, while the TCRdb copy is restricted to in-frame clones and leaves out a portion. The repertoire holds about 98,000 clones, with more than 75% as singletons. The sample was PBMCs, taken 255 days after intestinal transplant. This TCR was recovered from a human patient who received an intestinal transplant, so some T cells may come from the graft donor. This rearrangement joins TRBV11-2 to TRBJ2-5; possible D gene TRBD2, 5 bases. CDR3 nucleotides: TGTGCCAGCAGCCCGAGGTGGGGAGAGCAAGAGACCCAGTACTTC. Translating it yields CASSPRWGEQETQYF.